One and the same sample provided the 10 T cell receptor beta chains below, sequenced in a study of PD-L1 blockade in urothelial cancer. Specified time point: peripheral blood 6 weeks after treatment start. TCRdb's table, derived via immunoSEQ multiplex PCR, lists solely in-frame clones and lacks some. The table lists roughly 100,000 clones, 83% of them singletons. The sequencing used PBMCs, collected around atezolizumab (anti-PD-L1) treatment. The receptors come from a man between 65 and 79 years old with urothelial cancer.

The chain has TRBV28 and TRBJ1-2, with 8 bases aligning to TRBD1. In germline, CDR1 is MDHEN, CDR2 SYDVKM. This CDR3 spans 16 amino acids. Germline trimming cut 6 bases from V and 0 bases from J; bases unmatched to any gene: 9. As DNA, the CDR3 is TGTGCCAGCAGCAGCTGGACAGGGATTACTAACTATGGCTACACCTTC. Amino acid sequence: CASSSWTGITNYGYTF.

CDR3 loop: CSVGRDRGKAEAFF. CDR3 coding DNA: TGCAGCGTTGGACGGGACAGGGGAAAGGCTGAAGCTTTCTTT. V is TRBV29-1 and J is TRBJ1-1; 10 bases are a match to TRBD1. V lost 4 bases and J lost 6; bases outside the gene matches: 8. The CDR3 sequence is 14 residues long. The V gene's germline CDR1 is SQVTM and CDR2 ANQGSEA.

The rearrangement links TRBV2 to TRBJ2-4; the match to TRBD1 covers 10 bases. The V segment lost 3 bases and the J segment 4 bases; nucleotides outside the gene matches: 9. CDR3 size: 17 residues. Per the germline V gene, CDR1 is SNHLY and CDR2 is FYNNEI. The CDR3 DNA reads TGTGCCAGCAGTGAGGTGGCTACGGGACAGGGGAAAAACATTCAGTACTTC. Residues: CASSEVATGQGKNIQYF.

The J gene is TRBJ2-1, the V gene TRBV10-1; 10 bases align to TRBD1. V lost 5 bases, J lost 8 bases, and 6 bases stayed unmatched. The CDR3 contains 14 residues. CDR1 and CDR2 from the germline V gene are WNHNN and SYGVQD (reference sequence). The CDR3 region has the DNA TGCGCCAGCAGTCCGGGACAGGGGAGGGATGAGCAGTTCTTC. Protein: CASSPGQGRDEQFF.

This clone came up many times. The chain recombines TRBV7-9 with TRBJ2-3; 12 nucleotides align to TRBD2. CDR3 length: 15 residues. V was pared by 7 bases and J by 3 bases, with 5 bases of the junction left unmatched. The germline CDR1 and CDR2 sequences are SEHNR and FQNEAQ (reference sequence). CDR3 residues: CASTRLAGGTDTQYF. In DNA, the CDR3 is TGTGCCAGCACCCGTCTAGCGGGAGGGACAGATACGCAGTATTTT.

The chain combines TRBV19 with TRBJ1-1; 7 bases line up with TRBD1. The CDR3 spans 14 residues. Germline V gene lookup returns CDR1 LNHDA and CDR2 SQIVND (reference sequence). V dropped 4 bases and J dropped 0; count of bases not matched to a gene: 2. CDR3 sequence (DNA): TGTGCCAGTAGTACAGGGGGGATGAACACTGAAGCTTTCTTT. Protein product: CASSTGGMNTEAFF.

The rearrangement joins TRBV27 to TRBJ2-3, with TRBD2 matching 13 bases. This CDR3 comprises 15 residues. In germline, CDR1 is MNHEY, CDR2 SMNVEV (reference sequence). J gave up 5 bases and V 7 bases, and 6 bases lay outside the gene matches. Here the CDR3 DNA reads TGTGCCAGCACTACTAGCGGGGGGGTTGGAGATACGCAGTATTTT. This gives the protein CASTTSGGVGDTQYF.

This rearrangement joins TRBV7-2 to TRBJ1-2, with D possibly TRBD1 on 6 matching bases. V lost 1 base to trimming and J lost 6 bases, with 12 bases between them. CDR3 length: 14 amino acids. CDR1 and CDR2 from the germline V gene are SGHTA and FQGNSA. The CDR3 spells CASSLDPEGDGYTF. For the CDR3, the DNA is TGTGCCAGCAGCTTAGACCCCGAGGGGGATGGCTACACCTTC.

The chain is built from TRBV6-1 and TRBJ1-2, with no clear D. The CDR3 runs to 14 residues. The V end lost 2 bases, the J end lost 6 bases, and 13 bases lay between the germline ends. The germline V gene encodes CDR1 MNHNS and CDR2 SASEGT. The CDR3 spells CASSEWVGGDGYTF. CDR3 in DNA: TGTGCCAGCAGTGAATGGGTGGGAGGTGATGGCTACACCTTC.

This chain connects TRBV18 to TRBJ2-4, with a tentative D call TRBD2 (5 bases). The V and J ends lost 2 bases and 16 bases respectively, with 15 bases between them. The CDR3 has 12 amino acids. Germline loops: CDR1 KGHSH, CDR2 LQKENI. The chain's CDR3 is CASSPAGEREYF. CDR3 DNA sequence: TGTGCCAGCTCACCAGCTGGAGAGAGGGAATACTTC.